This TCR beta chain was obtained from a study of CD8+ T cells in alopecia areata. TCR sequencing used cDNA made by reverse transcription of extracted RNA. The table came from immunoSEQ multiplex PCR; TCRdb's copy has only in-frame clones and leaves some out. The sample has about 110,000 clones, approximately 63% seen once. CDR3 length equals 14 residues. V was shortened by 0 bases and J by 0 bases, with 8 bases between the two germline ends. In germline, CDR1 is GTSNPN, CDR2 SVGIG (reference sequence). The sequenced sample consisted of CD8+ T cells sorted from blood. This receptor was taken from a human donor in good health. The chain uses TRBV30 and TRBJ1-1; D gene uncertain. CDR3 amino acids: CAWSVGFMNTEAFF. CDR3 DNA sequence: TGTGCCTGGAGTGTTGGTTTCATGAACACTGAAGCTTTCTTT.